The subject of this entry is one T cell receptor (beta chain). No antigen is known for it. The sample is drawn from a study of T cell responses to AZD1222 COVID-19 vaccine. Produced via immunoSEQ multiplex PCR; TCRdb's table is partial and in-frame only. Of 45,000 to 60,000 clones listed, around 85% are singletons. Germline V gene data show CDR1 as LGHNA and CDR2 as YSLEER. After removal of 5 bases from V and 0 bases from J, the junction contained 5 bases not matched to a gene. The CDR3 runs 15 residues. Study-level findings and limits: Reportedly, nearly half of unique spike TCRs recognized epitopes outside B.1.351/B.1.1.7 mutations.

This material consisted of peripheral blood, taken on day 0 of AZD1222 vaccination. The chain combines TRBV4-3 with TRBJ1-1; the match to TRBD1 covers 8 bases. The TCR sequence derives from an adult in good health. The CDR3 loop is CASSARTGLNTEAFF. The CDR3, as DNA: TGCGCCAGCAGCGCCCGGACAGGGCTGAACACTGAAGCTTTCTTT.